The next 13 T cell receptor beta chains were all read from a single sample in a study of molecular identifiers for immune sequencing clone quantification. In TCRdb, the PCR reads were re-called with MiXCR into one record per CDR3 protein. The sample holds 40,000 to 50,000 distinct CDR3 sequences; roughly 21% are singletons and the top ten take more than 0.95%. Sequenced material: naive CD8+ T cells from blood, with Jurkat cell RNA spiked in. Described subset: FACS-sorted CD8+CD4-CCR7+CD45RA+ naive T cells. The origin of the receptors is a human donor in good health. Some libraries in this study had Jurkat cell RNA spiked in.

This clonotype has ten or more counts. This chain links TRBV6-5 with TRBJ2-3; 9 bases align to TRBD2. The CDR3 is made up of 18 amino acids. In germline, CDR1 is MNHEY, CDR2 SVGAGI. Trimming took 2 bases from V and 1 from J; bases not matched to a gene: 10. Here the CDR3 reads CASSYHTGRLAGTDTQYF. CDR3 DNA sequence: TGTGCCAGCAGTTACCATACGGGCCGACTAGCGGGCACAGATACGCAGTATTTT.

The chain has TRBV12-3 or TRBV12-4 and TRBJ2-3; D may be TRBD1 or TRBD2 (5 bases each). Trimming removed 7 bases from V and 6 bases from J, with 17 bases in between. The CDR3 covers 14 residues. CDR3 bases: TGTGCCAGCACCATGGGACCCGGTGATGATACGCAGTATTTT. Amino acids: CASTMGPGDDTQYF.

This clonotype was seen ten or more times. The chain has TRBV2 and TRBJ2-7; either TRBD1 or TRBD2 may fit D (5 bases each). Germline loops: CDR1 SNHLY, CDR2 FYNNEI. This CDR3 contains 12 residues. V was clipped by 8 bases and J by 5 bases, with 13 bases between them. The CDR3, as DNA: TGTGCCAGCGGGACGCTGGGAAACGAGCAGTACTTC. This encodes CASGTLGNEQYF.

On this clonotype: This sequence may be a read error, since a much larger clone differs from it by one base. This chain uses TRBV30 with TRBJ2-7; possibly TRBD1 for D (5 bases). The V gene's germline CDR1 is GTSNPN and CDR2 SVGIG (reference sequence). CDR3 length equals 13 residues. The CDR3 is CARSTDRVYEQYF. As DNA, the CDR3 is TGTGCCCGGAGTACCGACAGAGTCTACGAGCAGTACTTC.

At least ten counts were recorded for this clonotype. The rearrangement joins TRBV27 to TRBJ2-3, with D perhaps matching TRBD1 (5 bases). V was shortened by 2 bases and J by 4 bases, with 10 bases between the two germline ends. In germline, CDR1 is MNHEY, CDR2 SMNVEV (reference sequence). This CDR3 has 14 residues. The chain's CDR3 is CASSLGAGPDTQYF. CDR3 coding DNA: TGTGCCAGCAGTTTAGGGGCAGGGCCAGATACGCAGTATTTT.

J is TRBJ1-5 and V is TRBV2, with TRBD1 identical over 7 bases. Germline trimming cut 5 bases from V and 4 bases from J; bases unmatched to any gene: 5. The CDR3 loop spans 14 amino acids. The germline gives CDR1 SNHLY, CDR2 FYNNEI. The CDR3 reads CASSRTGDNQPQHF. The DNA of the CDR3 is TGTGCCAGCAGTAGGACAGGAGATAATCAGCCCCAGCATTTT.

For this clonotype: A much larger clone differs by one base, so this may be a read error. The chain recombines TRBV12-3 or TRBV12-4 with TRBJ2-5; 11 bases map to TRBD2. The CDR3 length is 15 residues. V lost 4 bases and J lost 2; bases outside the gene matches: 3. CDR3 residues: CASSWASGGQETQYF. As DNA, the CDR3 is TGTGCCAGCAGTTGGGCTAGCGGGGGGCAAGAGACCCAGTACTTC.

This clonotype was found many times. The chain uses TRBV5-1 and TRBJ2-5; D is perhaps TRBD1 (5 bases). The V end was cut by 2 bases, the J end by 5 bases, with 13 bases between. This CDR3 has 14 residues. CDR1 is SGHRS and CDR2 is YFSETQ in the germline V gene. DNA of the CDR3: TGCGCCAGCAGCTTAGGCCAGGGTTTGGAGACCCAGTACTTC. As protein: CASSLGQGLETQYF.

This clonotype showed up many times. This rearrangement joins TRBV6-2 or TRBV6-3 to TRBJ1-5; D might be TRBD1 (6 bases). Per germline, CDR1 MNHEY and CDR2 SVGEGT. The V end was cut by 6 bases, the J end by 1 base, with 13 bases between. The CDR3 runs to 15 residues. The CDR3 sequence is CASRLTGTSNQPQHF. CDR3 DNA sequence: TGTGCCAGCAGACTCACAGGGACCAGCAATCAGCCCCAGCATTTT.

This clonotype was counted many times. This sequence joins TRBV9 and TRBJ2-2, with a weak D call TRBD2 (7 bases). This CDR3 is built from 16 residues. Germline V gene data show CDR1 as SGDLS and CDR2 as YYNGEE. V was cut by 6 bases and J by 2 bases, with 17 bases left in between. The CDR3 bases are TGTGCCAGCACGTTCGGCGGGGGCACCAACACCGGGGAGCTGTTTTTT. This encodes CASTFGGGTNTGELFF. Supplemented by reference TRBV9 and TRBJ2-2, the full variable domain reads DSGVTQTPKHLITATGQRVTLRCSPRSGDLSVYWYQQSLDQGLQFLIQYYNGEERAKGNILERFSAQQFPDLHSELNLSSLELGDSALYFCASTFGGGTNTGELFFGEGSRLTVL.

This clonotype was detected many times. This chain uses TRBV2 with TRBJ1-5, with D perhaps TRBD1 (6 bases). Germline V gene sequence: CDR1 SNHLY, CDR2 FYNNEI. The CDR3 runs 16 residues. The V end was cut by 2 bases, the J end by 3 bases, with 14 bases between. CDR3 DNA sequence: TGTGCCAGCAGTGAACATAGACAGGCTTACAATCAGCCCCAGCATTTT. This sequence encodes CASSEHRQAYNQPQHF.

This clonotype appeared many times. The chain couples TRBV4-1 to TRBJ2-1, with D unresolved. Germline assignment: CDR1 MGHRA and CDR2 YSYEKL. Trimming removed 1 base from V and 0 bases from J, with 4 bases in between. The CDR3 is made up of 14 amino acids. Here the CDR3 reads CASSQGSSYNEQFF. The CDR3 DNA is TGCGCCAGCAGCCAAGGGAGCTCCTACAATGAGCAGTTCTTC.

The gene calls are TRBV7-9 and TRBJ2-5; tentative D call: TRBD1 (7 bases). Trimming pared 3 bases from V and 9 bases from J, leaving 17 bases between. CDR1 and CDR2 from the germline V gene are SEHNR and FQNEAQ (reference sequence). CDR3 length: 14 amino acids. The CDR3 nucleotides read TGTGCCAGCAGCTTGGAGGGGACAGTAAAGGCCCAGTACTTC. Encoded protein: CASSLEGTVKAQYF.